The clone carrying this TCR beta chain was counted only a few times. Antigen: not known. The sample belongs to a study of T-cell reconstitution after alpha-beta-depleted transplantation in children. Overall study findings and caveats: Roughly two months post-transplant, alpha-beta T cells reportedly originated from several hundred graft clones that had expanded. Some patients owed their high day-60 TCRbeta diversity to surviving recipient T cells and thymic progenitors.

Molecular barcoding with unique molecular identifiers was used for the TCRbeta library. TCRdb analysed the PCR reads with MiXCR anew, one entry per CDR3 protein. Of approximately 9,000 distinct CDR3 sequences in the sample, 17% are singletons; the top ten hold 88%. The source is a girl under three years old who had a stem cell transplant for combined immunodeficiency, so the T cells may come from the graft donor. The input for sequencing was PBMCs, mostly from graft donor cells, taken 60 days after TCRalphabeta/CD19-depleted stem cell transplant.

The CDR3: CASSIGGPYNEQFF. The CDR3 nucleotides are TGTGCCAGCAGCATTGGAGGCCCTTACAATGAGCAGTTCTTC. This chain links TRBV21-1 with TRBJ2-1; the table's TRBD2 call for D was not verified on the DNA. TRBV21-1 is noted as a pseudogene. The CDR3 consists of 14 residues.